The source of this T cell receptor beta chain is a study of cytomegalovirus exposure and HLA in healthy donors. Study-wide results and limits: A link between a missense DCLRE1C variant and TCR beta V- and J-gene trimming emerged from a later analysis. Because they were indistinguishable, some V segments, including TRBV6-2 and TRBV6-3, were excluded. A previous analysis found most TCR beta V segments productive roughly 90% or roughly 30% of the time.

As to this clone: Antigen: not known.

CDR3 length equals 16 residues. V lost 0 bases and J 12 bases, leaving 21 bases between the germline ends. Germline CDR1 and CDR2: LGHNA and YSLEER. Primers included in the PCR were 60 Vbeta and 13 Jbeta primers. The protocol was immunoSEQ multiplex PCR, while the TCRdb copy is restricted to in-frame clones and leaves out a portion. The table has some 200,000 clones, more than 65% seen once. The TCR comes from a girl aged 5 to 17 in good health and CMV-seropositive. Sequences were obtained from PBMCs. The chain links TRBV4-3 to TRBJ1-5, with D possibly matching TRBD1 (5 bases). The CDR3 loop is CASSQEWRGGDQGQHF. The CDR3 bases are TGCGCCAGCAGCCAAGAGTGGAGGGGAGGGGATCAGGGCCAGCATTTT.